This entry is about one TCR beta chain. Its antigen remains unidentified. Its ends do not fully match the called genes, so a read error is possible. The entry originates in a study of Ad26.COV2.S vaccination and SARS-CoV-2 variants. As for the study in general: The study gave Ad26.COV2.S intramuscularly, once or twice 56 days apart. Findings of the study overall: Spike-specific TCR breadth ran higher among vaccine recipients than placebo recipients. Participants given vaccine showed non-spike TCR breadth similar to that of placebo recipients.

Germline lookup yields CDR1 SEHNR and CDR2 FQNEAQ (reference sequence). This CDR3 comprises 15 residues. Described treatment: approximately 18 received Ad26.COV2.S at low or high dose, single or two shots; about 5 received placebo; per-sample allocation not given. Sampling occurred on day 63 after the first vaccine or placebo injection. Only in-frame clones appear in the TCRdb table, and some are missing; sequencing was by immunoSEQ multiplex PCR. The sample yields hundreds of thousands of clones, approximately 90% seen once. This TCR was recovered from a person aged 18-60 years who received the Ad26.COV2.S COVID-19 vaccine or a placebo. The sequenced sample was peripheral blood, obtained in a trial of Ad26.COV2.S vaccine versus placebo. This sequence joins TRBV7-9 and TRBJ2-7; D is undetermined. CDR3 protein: CASSLAASLVKPPHF. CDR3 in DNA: TGTGCCAGCAGCTTAGCCGCCTCGCTGGTCAAACCCCCGCACTTC.